The sample holds a few counts of the clone carrying this TCR beta chain. The antigen remains unidentified. TCRdb processed the 5' RACE reads anew with MiXCR; each CDR3 protein has one entry. This table has 300,000 or so distinct CDR3 sequences, roughly 9% appearing once. The sample is drawn from a study of T cells after yellow fever vaccination. Regarding the study as a whole: Most primary-vaccination clones recurred post-booster (around 95% CD4, just over 85% CD8).

Germline lookup yields CDR1 SGDLS and CDR2 YYNGEE. Trimming cost V 3 bases and J 0 bases, with 7 bases left between them. The CDR3 runs to 13 residues. The origin of this receptor is a man younger than 35 who received the YFV17D yellow fever vaccine. The specimen comprised CD4+ T cells sorted from PBMCs, sampled 5 days after the yellow fever booster vaccination. The chain joins TRBV9 to TRBJ2-7; D gene unclear. In DNA form, the CDR3 reads TGTGCCAGCAGCGCCAGGAGCTCCTACGAGCAGTACGTC. Encoded protein: CASSARSSYEQYV.